A selection of T cell receptor beta chains follows, all from one sample in a study of blood T cell repertoires in COVID-19. Profiled with immunoSEQ multiplex PCR; TCRdb holds only in-frame clones, not every one. The sample comprises roughly 180,000 clones, over 70% of which are singletons, and about 5.7% rests with the top ten. Source material: PBMCs or T cells enriched from blood (not recorded which). Receptors were obtained from a woman between 40 and 50 years old with acute COVID-19. The conserved cysteine and the conserved F or W are not part of the CDR3 here.

V | CDR3
TRBV25-1 | ASSEVDRLAGGQF
TRBV2 | ASSSTGDVKNIQY
TRBV19 | ASRDLRGLSGANVLT
TRBV24-1 | ATSDLQGNTGELF
TRBV19 | ASTRAETVMNTEAF
TRBV19 | ASSIPSWNEQF
TRBV30 | AWSVKPNEKLF
TRBV9 | ASSRQGNTGANVLT
TRBV10-3 | AISRGGSQY
TRBV18 | ASSDSGRTDTQY
TRBV19 | ASSITGTGTEAF
TRBV3-1/TRBV3-2 | ASSQVGGAYGYT
TRBV2 | ASNLDRGIGGYT
TRBV9 | ASSVGDRKNTEAF
TRBV5-4 | ASSSQSGQKQF
TRBV7-8 | ASSLGQGGQPQH
TRBV5-1 | ASSWGDSFSGNTIY
TRBV29-1 | SVEGRGQGAQY
TRBV5-6 | ASSLEGGGSDTQY
TRBV2 | ASRTGGESPLH
TRBV2 | ASSESTGENYGYT
TRBV4-2 | ASSQVALPGSSGELF
TRBV7-9 | ASSLMRGGSGANVLT
TRBV5-1 | ASSGLAGAANEQF
TRBV7-9 | ASSIGDRTTDTQY
TRBV28 | ASSLLGGYGYT
TRBV7-9 | ASSPRDSPATNEKLF